This T cell receptor (beta chain) originates from a study of shared clonotypes between healthy human individuals. Background on the study: A couple of women and three men aged 18 to 49 made up the donors.

TCRdb's table, derived via immunoSEQ multiplex PCR, lists solely in-frame clones and lacks some. In the table there are approximately 2,200,000 clones, under 95% of which are singletons. Cells designated naive CD8 were CD45RO-negative and were positively selected for CCR7, with terminally differentiated effector memory CD45RA+ cells excluded. Among the donors, all were Caucasian adults who lived in Nashville, Tennessee. General study points: A handful of donors shared approximately 5% of their naive CD4 clonotypes. A small donor pool kept down the genetic and exposure-history diversity that was represented.

On this clone itself: As yet, its antigen is unknown.

Trimming shortened V by 1 base and J by 0 bases, and 9 bases separated the two germline ends. CDR3 length equals 15 residues. Germline CDR1 is MGHRA and CDR2 is YSYEKL. The receptor's source is a man aged 18 to 30 in good health. Some clones in this sample may be carry-over from other donors' samples. Sequenced: naive CD8+ T cells from PBMCs. V usage is TRBV4-1 and J usage is TRBJ1-1, with a possible D match to TRBD1 (5 bases). The CDR3 nucleotides read TGCGCCAGCAGCCAAGCCGACAGAATGAACACTGAAGCTTTCTTT. Translated: CASSQADRMNTEAFF.